The 26 T cell receptor beta chains below come from one sample, sequenced in a study of cytomegalovirus exposure and HLA in healthy donors. In the PCR, 60 Vbeta and 13 Jbeta primers were used. The repertoire was sequenced with immunoSEQ multiplex PCR; TCRdb's copy has only in-frame clones and lacks some. The profile shows some 180,000 clones, 77% of them singletons. The sample consisted of PBMCs. The receptors derive from a woman in her sixties in good health and CMV-seropositive.

This clone was counted only a few times. This sequence joins TRBV4-1 and TRBJ1-5; possible D gene TRBD1, 5 bases. Trimming shortened V by 0 bases and J by 8 bases, and 8 bases separated the two germline ends. Germline CDR1 and CDR2: MGHRA and YSYEKL. CDR3 length: 13 residues. The chain's CDR3 is CASSQEGEKPQHF. The CDR3 DNA reads as TGCGCCAGCAGCCAAGAAGGGGAAAAGCCCCAGCATTTT.

The rearrangement joins TRBV15 to TRBJ2-5; tentative D call: TRBD2 (6 bases). The CDR3 has 15 residues. Germline V gene data show CDR1 as LNHNV and CDR2 as YYDKDF (reference sequence). V was pared by 3 bases and J by 0 bases, with 11 bases between. CDR3 bases: TGTGCCACCAGCAGCGGCAGCGGGTACCAAGAGACCCAGTACTTC. Translation gives CATSSGSGYQETQYF.

The chain is built from TRBV10-3 and TRBJ1-3; D remains ambiguous. V lost 6 bases and J lost 0, with 15 bases in between. Germline-derived CDR1 and CDR2 are ENHRY and SYGVKD. This CDR3 region has 16 residues. The DNA for the CDR3 is TGTGCCATCAGCGATTTTACCGGGGTCTCTGGAAACACCATATATTTT. This codes for CAISDFTGVSGNTIYF.

The chain carries TRBV11-2 and TRBJ2-2, with TRBD2 matching over 15 bases. Germline trimming cut 5 bases from V and 4 bases from J; bases unmatched to any gene: 8. This CDR3 region has 18 residues. Germline V lookup: CDR1 SGHAT, CDR2 FQNNGV. CDR3 DNA: TGTGCCAGCAGCCCGAGGACTAGCGGGAGGGCCTCCACCGGGGAGCTGTTTTTT. Protein product: CASSPRTSGRASTGELFF.

This chain connects TRBV5-1 to TRBJ1-1, with D uncertain. This CDR3 region has 13 residues. Germline loops: CDR1 SGHRS, CDR2 YFSETQ. V lost 7 bases and J lost 1, with 11 bases in between. The CDR3 DNA sequence: TGCGCCAGCTCTCCTTACAGGAACACTGAAGCTTTCTTT. It translates to CASSPYRNTEAFF. Filled out from reference TRBV5-1 and TRBJ1-1, the complete variable domain reads KAGVTQTPRYLIKTRGQQVTLSCSPISGHRSVSWYQQTPGQGLQFLFEYFSETQRNKGNFPGRFSGRQFSNSRSEMNVSTLELGDSALYLCASSPYRNTEAFFGQGTRLTVV.

The chain links TRBV6-5 to TRBJ1-1; D might be TRBD1 (6 bases). The CDR3 length is 13 residues. Germline CDR1 MNHEY, CDR2 SVGAGI. V lost 2 bases, J lost 12 bases, and 16 bases lay in between. This chain's CDR3 is CASSYRTARETFF. In DNA form, the CDR3 reads TGTGCCAGCAGTTACCGGACAGCTAGGGAAACTTTCTTT.

The chain has TRBV7-3 and TRBJ2-1, with D hard to call. The CDR3 consists of 15 residues. Germline CDR1 and CDR2: SGHTA and FQGTGA. Trimming left V 2 bases short and J 0 bases short, with 8 bases between. CDR3 region: CASSLAARSYNEQFF. In nucleotides, the CDR3 is TGTGCCAGCAGCTTAGCGGCCCGCTCCTACAATGAGCAGTTCTTC.

The chain joins TRBV28 to TRBJ1-2; tentative D call: TRBD1 (6 bases). With 4 bases removed from V and 8 bases from J, the gap between germline ends came to 11 bases. CDR3 length equals 12 residues. Germline values: CDR1 MDHEN, CDR2 SYDVKM. The CDR3: CASSSQGVGYTF. CDR3 DNA sequence: TGTGCCAGCAGTTCACAGGGTGTCGGCTACACCTTC.

This clone was detected once. The chain recombines TRBV29-1 with TRBJ1-2, with 7 bases aligning to TRBD1. The CDR3 length is 14 residues. Germline V CDR1 and CDR2: SQVTM, ANQGSEA. V was clipped by 1 base and J by 8 bases; unmatched bases: 10. CDR3 bases: TGCAGCGTTGAAGTAATCCGACAGGGAGGAGGCTACACCTTC. Translated: CSVEVIRQGGGYTF.

This sequence joins TRBV28 and TRBJ2-7; 9 bases fit TRBD1. Trimming removed 7 bases from V and 6 bases from J; junction bases left unmatched: 16. The length of the CDR3 is 16 residues. The germline CDR1 and CDR2 sequences are MDHEN and SYDVKM. CDR3: CASTPGVGTGYREQYF. The CDR3 DNA reads TGTGCCAGCACCCCCGGTGTGGGGACAGGGTATCGCGAGCAGTACTTC.

The CDR3 coding sequence is TGTGCCAGCAGTTTAGGGACAGGGGATGAGCAGTTCTTC. It yields the protein CASSLGTGDEQFF. The chain has TRBV28 and TRBJ2-1; 10 nucleotides match TRBD1. V lost 2 bases to trimming and J lost 8 bases; unmatched junction nucleotides: 0. CDR1 is MDHEN and CDR2 is SYDVKM in the germline V gene. The CDR3 consists of 13 residues. The full variable domain, rest sourced from reference TRBV28 and TRBJ2-1, is DVKVTQSSRYLVKRTGEKVFLECVQDMDHENMFWYRQDPGLGLRLIYFSYDVKMKEKGDIPEGYSVSREKKERFSLILESASTNQTSMYLCASSLGTGDEQFFGPGTRLTVL.

As concerns this clone: At one end, the junction sequence differs from germline, possibly due to a read error. The rearrangement links TRBV6-5 to TRBJ2-3; D possibly corresponds to TRBD2 (5 bases). Germline lookup yields CDR1 MNHEY and CDR2 SVGAGI. The CDR3 covers 11 residues. In nucleotides, the CDR3 is TGTGCCAGCGGGAGCACAGATGCGCAGTATTTT. Protein product: CASGSTDAQYF.

This clone was picked up a small number of times. The chain recombines TRBV4-3 with TRBJ1-6, with TRBD1 identical over 7 bases. This CDR3 has 17 amino acids. In germline, CDR1 is LGHNA, CDR2 YSLEER. V gave up 2 bases and J gave up 6 bases; unmatched junction bases: 10. DNA for the CDR3: TGCGCCAGCAGCCAATCCCCGGGACAGTCTATTAATTCACCCCTCCACTTT. The encoded protein is CASSQSPGQSINSPLHF.

This clone was seen a handful of times. Other DNA sequences from this sample encode an identical CDR3 as well. J is TRBJ2-7 and V is TRBV19, with 12 bases fitting TRBD2. The CDR3 has 18 residues. Germline CDR1 and CDR2: LNHDA and SQIVND (reference sequence). V shed 2 bases, J shed 2 bases, and the junction held 10 bases outside the gene matches. CDR3 in amino acids: CASSIRTSGTTSTYEQYF. The DNA of the CDR3 is TGTGCCAGTAGTATACGGACTAGCGGGACCACCTCCACCTACGAGCAGTACTTC.

The chain joins TRBV29-1 to TRBJ2-1; 9 nucleotides agree with TRBD1. CDR1 and CDR2 (germline): SQVTM, ANQGSEA. This CDR3 is built from 14 residues. The V and J ends lost 5 bases and 8 bases, in that order; junction bases with no gene match: 10. The CDR3 sequence: CSVLGDRERDEQFF. The CDR3, as DNA: TGCAGCGTTCTAGGGGACAGGGAACGAGATGAGCAGTTCTTC.

The chain couples TRBV9 to TRBJ1-5; D possibly corresponds to TRBD1 (5 bases). The CDR3 is 14 amino acids. CDR1 and CDR2 from the germline V gene are SGDLS and YYNGEE. The ends were cut back, 5 bases at V and 4 bases at J, with 13 bases in the middle. DNA of the CDR3: TGTGCCAGCAGTGGGATGGGGGGGAATCAGCCCCAGCATTTT. Its protein product is CASSGMGGNQPQHF.

This rearrangement joins TRBV19 to TRBJ2-1, with 12 bases aligning to TRBD1. This CDR3 spans 16 amino acids. The junction had 6 bases not matched to a gene; V was cut back by 5 bases and J by 4 bases. Germline CDR1 is LNHDA and CDR2 is SQIVND (reference sequence). The DNA for the CDR3 is TGTGCCAGTAGTCGGGGGGACAGGGGGCCTTACAATGAGCAGTTCTTC. Amino acids: CASSRGDRGPYNEQFF.

The rearrangement links TRBV5-4 to TRBJ1-6, with a tentative D call TRBD1 (6 bases). This CDR3 contains 16 residues. Per the germline V gene, CDR1 is SGHNT and CDR2 is YYREEE (reference sequence). V was shortened by 3 bases and J by 6 bases, with 16 bases between the two germline ends. The CDR3 DNA reads as TGTGCCAGCAGCTATGGTGGGGGGGCGGGTAATTCACCCCTCCACTTT. Translating gives CASSYGGGAGNSPLHF. Based on the CDR3 plus reference TRBV5-4 and TRBJ1-6, the full variable domain is ETGVTQSPTHLIKTRGQQVTLRCSSQSGHNTVSWYQQALGQGPQFIFQYYREEENGRGNFPPRFSGLQFPNYSSELNVNALELDDSALYLCASSYGGGAGNSPLHFGNGTRLTVT.

As DNA, the CDR3 is TGTGCCAGCAGGCTTAGCGGGAGGGCCTGGGAGCAGTACTTC. Its translation: CASRLSGRAWEQYF. The V gene is TRBV28, the J gene TRBJ2-5, with 11 bases fitting TRBD2. Per germline, CDR1 MDHEN and CDR2 SYDVKM. Losses at the gene ends were 6 bases for V and 11 bases for J; bases not matched to a gene: 11. CDR3 length equals 14 residues. Looking up the rest from reference TRBV28 and TRBJ2-5 gives the full variable domain: DVKVTQSSRYLVKRTGEKVFLECVQDMDHENMFWYRQDPGLGLRLIYFSYDVKMKEKGDIPEGYSVSREKKERFSLILESASTNQTSMYLCASRLSGRAWEQYFGPGTRLLVL.

V gene TRBV18 combines with J gene TRBJ1-2; D gene unclear. The ends were cut back, 8 bases at V and 7 bases at J, with 23 bases in the middle. This CDR3 has 15 residues. In germline, CDR1 is KGHSH, CDR2 LQKENI. In DNA, the CDR3 is TGTGCCAGCGACAAGCAGTGGGGAGGGATGGCTGGCTACACCTTC. This sequence encodes CASDKQWGGMAGYTF.

The CDR3 nucleotides read TGTGCCAGCGGGGGACAGGGGTTAACGGACAATGAGCAGTTCTTC. It encodes CASGGQGLTDNEQFF. The gene calls are TRBV5-6 and TRBJ2-1; the match to TRBD1 covers 10 bases. The trim removed 7 bases at V and 5 bases at J, leaving 9 bases unmatched. Germline assignment: CDR1 SGHDT and CDR2 YYEEEE. This CDR3 is built from 15 residues.

The V and J genes are TRBV5-6 and TRBJ2-1, with 8 bases fitting TRBD2. V lost 1 base and J lost 4; bases outside the gene matches: 7. CDR1 is SGHDT and CDR2 is YYEEEE in the germline V gene. This CDR3 is built from 16 residues. Here the CDR3 DNA reads TGTGCCAGCAGCTTGCGAGGTAGCGGGATATACAATGAGCAGTTCTTC. Translating gives CASSLRGSGIYNEQFF.

The CDR3 region has the DNA TGTGCCAGCAGCTTATGGGTGGGGGACAGATTATCCTCTGGAAACACCATATATTTT. Encoded protein: CASSLWVGDRLSSGNTIYF. The genes are TRBV7-2 and TRBJ1-3; 7 positions agree with TRBD1. The junction had 13 bases not matched to a gene; V was cut back by 2 bases and J by 0 bases. The V gene's germline CDR1 is SGHTA and CDR2 FQGNSA. The CDR3 covers 19 residues.

The V gene is TRBV21-1, the J gene TRBJ2-1; the table's D call of TRBD2 was not tested on the DNA. TRBV21-1 is assigned pseudogene status. The length of the CDR3 is 15 residues. For the CDR3, the DNA is TGTGCCAGCAGCAATCTTCCTAGCGGGAACTATGAGCAGTTCTTC. Its protein product is CASSNLPSGNYEQFF.

This clone was recorded a few times. The gene calls are TRBV9 and TRBJ1-4; weak D call: TRBD1 (6 bases). The CDR3 covers 14 residues. Germline V gene lookup returns CDR1 SGDLS and CDR2 YYNGEE. Trimming shortened V by 4 bases and J by 7 bases, and 14 bases separated the two germline ends. CDR3: CASSPLGGGEKLFF. The DNA of the CDR3 is TGTGCCAGCAGCCCCTTAGGGGGTGGTGAAAAACTGTTTTTT.

The chain carries TRBV28 and TRBJ1-1, with TRBD1 as a possible D gene (6 bases). CDR3 length: 16 amino acids. Germline values: CDR1 MDHEN, CDR2 SYDVKM. Trimming shortened V by 6 bases and J by 1 base, and 18 bases separated the two germline ends. Written as DNA, the CDR3 is TGTGCCAGCAGCCCCCCACAGGGCGAAAAGAACACTGAAGCTTTCTTT. This encodes CASSPPQGEKNTEAFF.